Each of the 29 T cell receptor beta chains below was sequenced from the same sample in a study of cytomegalovirus exposure and HLA in healthy donors. Using immunoSEQ multiplex PCR, the repertoire was profiled, and TCRdb retains in-frame clones only, with some absent. The top ten hold more than 12% of the sample, which has 200,000 to 250,000 clones, approximately 80% seen once. The sample was PBMCs. These receptors all come from a woman aged 30 to 39 in good health and CMV-seropositive.

The J gene is TRBJ1-1, the V gene TRBV7-6, with TRBD1 matching over 9 bases. Germline CDR1 and CDR2: SGHVS and FNYEAQ. The CDR3 length is 16 residues. V dropped 4 bases and J dropped 3; count of bases not matched to a gene: 9. CDR3 sequence (DNA): TGTGCCAGCAGCTCCGGACAGGGGCTCGATTACACTGAAGCTTTCTTT. Protein: CASSSGQGLDYTEAFF. Variable domain in full (rest from reference TRBV7-6 and TRBJ1-1): GAGVSQSPRYKVTKRGQDVALRCDPISGHVSLYWYRQALGQGPEFLTYFNYEAQQDKSGLPNDRFSAERPEGSISTLTIQRTEQRDSAMYRCASSSGQGLDYTEAFFGQGTRLTVV.

The rearrangement joins TRBV5-1 to TRBJ2-5, with D perhaps matching TRBD2 (6 bases). The length of the CDR3 is 16 residues. Germline assignment: CDR1 SGHRS and CDR2 YFSETQ. The germline V and J ends were trimmed by 0 bases and 2 bases, with 14 bases remaining between them. CDR3 DNA: TGCGCCAGCAGCTTGGCCGGGACTCCACTACAAGAGACCCAGTACTTC. It codes for CASSLAGTPLQETQYF.

The genes are TRBV4-2 and TRBJ1-2; D is unresolved. Germline V gene data show CDR1 as LGHNA and CDR2 as YNFKEQ. This CDR3 is built from 13 residues. V was pared by 3 bases and J by 8 bases, with 13 bases between. The chain's CDR3 is CASSHEIGGGYTF. DNA of the CDR3: TGTGCCAGCAGCCATGAGATAGGAGGCGGCTACACCTTC.

V gene TRBV12-5 combines with J gene TRBJ1-1; D not resolved. Between the trimmed V and J ends, which lost 3 bases and 1 base, there was a span of 6 bases. CDR1 LGHNT and CDR2 FRNRAP come from the germline V gene. This CDR3 spans 13 amino acids. CDR3 nucleotides: TGTGCTAGTGGTTTACGACAGAACACTGAAGCTTTCTTT. It translates to CASGLRQNTEAFF.

This clone showed up just a few times. The chain has TRBV28 and TRBJ2-2, with D unresolved. V was clipped by 7 bases and J by 3 bases, with 3 bases between them. The CDR3 sequence is 11 residues long. The V gene's germline CDR1 is MDHEN and CDR2 SYDVKM. CDR3 sequence (DNA): TGTGCCAGCACTTACACCGGGGAGCTGTTTTTT. It specifies CASTYTGELFF.

The V gene is TRBV27, the J gene TRBJ2-3, with a weak D call TRBD1 (5 bases). CDR1 is MNHEY, CDR2 SMNVEV, per germline (reference sequence). The V end lost 1 base, the J end lost 1 base, and 12 bases lay between the germline ends. CDR3 size: 16 residues. CDR3: CASSLFWQGGTDTQYF. The CDR3 DNA reads as TGTGCCAGCAGTTTATTTTGGCAGGGCGGCACAGATACGCAGTATTTT.

This clone showed up just once. Written as DNA, the CDR3 is TGTGCCAGCAATCGTATAGGCTACGAGCAGTACTTC. It is translated as CASNRIGYEQYF. The chain uses TRBV2 and TRBJ2-7; D unresolved. Germline loops: CDR1 SNHLY, CDR2 FYNNEI. V was shortened by 7 bases and J by 3 bases, with 10 bases between the two germline ends. The length of the CDR3 is 12 residues.

This clone came up once. V is TRBV29-1 and J is TRBJ1-1, with 8 bases identical to TRBD1. The junction had 2 bases not matched to a gene; V was cut back by 1 base and J by 1 base. CDR3 length equals 14 residues. Per germline, CDR1 SQVTM and CDR2 ANQGSEA. The CDR3, as DNA: TGCAGCGTTGAAGTCGGACAGGGGAACACTGAAGCTTTCTTT. Amino acids: CSVEVGQGNTEAFF. The whole variable domain, filled in from reference TRBV29-1 and TRBJ1-1, reads SAVISQKPSRDICQRGTSLTIQCQVDSQVTMMFWYRQQPGQSLTLIATANQGSEATYESGFVIDKFPISRPNLTFSTLTVSNMSPEDSSIYLCSVEVGQGNTEAFFGQGTRLTVV.

This chain links TRBV27 with TRBJ2-7; D might be TRBD1 (6 bases). This CDR3 has 14 residues. Germline V gene data show CDR1 as MNHEY and CDR2 as SMNVEV (reference sequence). V shed 4 bases and J shed 5 bases, with 15 bases lying between them. The CDR3 nucleotides read TGTGCCAGCAGTTACACAGGGAATCAGGACGAGCAGTACTTC. It is translated as CASSYTGNQDEQYF.

The chain carries TRBV28 and TRBJ2-7; TRBD1 matches at 8 bases. This CDR3 is built from 14 residues. The trim removed 4 bases at V and 2 bases at J, leaving 4 bases unmatched. Germline V CDR1 and CDR2: MDHEN, SYDVKM. CDR3 sequence reads: CASSSGQGPYEQYF. In nucleotides, the CDR3 is TGTGCCAGCAGTTCTGGACAGGGTCCCTACGAGCAGTACTTC.

This clone was seen once. The rearrangement uses TRBV4-1 and TRBJ2-2; TRBD1 might be the D (5 bases). The V gene lost 1 base and the J gene lost 2 bases, with 14 bases spanning the gap. CDR1 is MGHRA, CDR2 YSYEKL, per germline. This CDR3 has 17 residues. The CDR3, as DNA: TGCGCCAGCAGCCAAGTCTCTCGCGACAGTAACACCGGGGAGCTGTTTTTT. Amino acid sequence: CASSQVSRDSNTGELFF.

The chain employs TRBV14 and TRBJ2-7, with TRBD1 as a possible D gene (5 bases). Trimming stripped 3 bases from V and 4 bases from J, with 10 bases between. Germline V gene lookup returns CDR1 SGHDN and CDR2 FVKESK. The CDR3 covers 13 residues. DNA of the CDR3: TGTGCCAGCAGCCAGAACAGGTTTTACGAGCAGTACTTC. It yields the protein CASSQNRFYEQYF.

This clone occurred a few times. The chain employs TRBV27 and TRBJ1-2; 7 positions match TRBD1. The CDR3 has 14 amino acids. Germline-derived CDR1 and CDR2 are MNHEY and SMNVEV (reference sequence). Germline trimming cut 6 bases from V and 9 bases from J; bases unmatched to any gene: 13. The CDR3 DNA sequence: TGTGCCAGCAGCCCTACTGACAGGGATATCCGCTACACCTTC. It yields the protein CASSPTDRDIRYTF.

This clone came up many times. This chain's CDR3 is CASSLETGGYYNEQFF. Here the CDR3 DNA reads TGTGCCAGCAGCTTAGAGACAGGGGGGTACTACAATGAGCAGTTCTTC. This chain connects TRBV11-3 to TRBJ2-1; 9 bases fit TRBD1. V shed 0 bases, J shed 3 bases, and the junction held 3 bases outside the gene matches. The CDR3 runs to 16 residues. Per germline, CDR1 SGHNT and CDR2 YENEEA. Together with reference TRBV11-3 and TRBJ2-1, the CDR3 gives the full variable domain: EAGVVQSPRYKIIEKKQPVAFWCNPISGHNTLYWYLQNLGQGPELLIRYENEEAVDDSQLPKDRFSAERLKGVDSTLKIQPAELGDSAVYLCASSLETGGYYNEQFFGPGTRLTVL.

This chain links TRBV30 with TRBJ2-3; D gene unclear. Per germline, CDR1 GTSNPN and CDR2 SVGIG (reference sequence). V dropped 1 base and J dropped 4 bases, with 18 bases sitting between them. There are 16 residues in the CDR3. CDR3 sequence reads: CAWSETPHKVADTQYF. CDR3 sequence (DNA): TGTGCCTGGAGTGAGACCCCGCACAAAGTGGCAGATACGCAGTATTTT. The whole variable domain, filled in from reference TRBV30 and TRBJ2-3, reads SQTIHQWPATLVQPVGSPLSLECTVEGTSNPNLYWYRQAAGRGLQLLFYSVGIGQISSEVPQNLSASRPQDRQFILSSKKLLLSDSGFYLCAWSETPHKVADTQYFGPGTRLTVL.

The chain is built from TRBV14 and TRBJ2-1, with a possible D match to TRBD2 (5 bases). Looked up from germline, CDR1 is SGHDN and CDR2 is FVKESK. The CDR3 runs 14 residues. V was cut by 1 base and J by 4 bases, with 8 bases left in between. The CDR3 coding sequence is TGTGCCAGCAGCCAAGCGCGGGTTTACAATGAGCAGTTCTTC. Amino acids: CASSQARVYNEQFF. Looking up the rest from reference TRBV14 and TRBJ2-1 gives the full variable domain: EAGVTQFPSHSVIEKGQTVTLRCDPISGHDNLYWYRRVMGKEIKFLLHFVKESKQDESGMPNNRFLAERTGGTYSTLKVQPAELEDSGVYFCASSQARVYNEQFFGPGTRLTVL.

V gene TRBV27 combines with J gene TRBJ1-2, with TRBD1 matching over 9 bases. Per germline, CDR1 MNHEY and CDR2 SMNVEV (reference sequence). CDR3 length: 15 amino acids. V gave up 4 bases and J gave up 3 bases; unmatched junction bases: 6. CDR3 in amino acids: CASSSGQGRDYGYTF. The DNA for the CDR3 is TGTGCCAGCAGTTCTGGACAGGGGAGGGACTATGGCTACACCTTC.

V gene TRBV6-5 combines with J gene TRBJ2-1, with D perhaps matching TRBD2 (6 bases). The germline gives CDR1 MNHEY, CDR2 SVGAGI. V lost 4 bases and J 6 bases, leaving 10 bases between the germline ends. The CDR3 sequence is 13 residues long. CDR3 nucleotides: TGTGCCAGCAGTTCTGCGGGATTCAATGAGCAGTTCTTC. It is translated as CASSSAGFNEQFF.

This clone has a handful of counts. The chain employs TRBV27 and TRBJ2-3; a possible D gene is TRBD1 (5 bases). CDR3 size: 13 residues. With 6 bases removed from V and 3 bases from J, the gap between germline ends came to 10 bases. CDR1 MNHEY and CDR2 SMNVEV come from the germline V gene (reference sequence). The CDR3 region has the DNA TGTGCCAGCAGCAGGGCGCGGACAGATACGCAGTATTTT. Protein sequence: CASSRARTDTQYF.

The chain couples TRBV30 to TRBJ2-5; maybe TRBD2 (6 bases). The CDR3 covers 14 residues. Trimming cost V 3 bases and J 2 bases, with 13 bases left between them. Germline V gene data show CDR1 as GTSNPN and CDR2 as SVGIG (reference sequence). The DNA for the CDR3 is TGTGCCTGGAGCCTTGGGGCGGGGCAAGAGACCCAGTACTTC. As protein: CAWSLGAGQETQYF. The full variable domain, with the rest looked up from reference TRBV30 and TRBJ2-5, is SQTIHQWPATLVQPVGSPLSLECTVEGTSNPNLYWYRQAAGRGLQLLFYSVGIGQISSEVPQNLSASRPQDRQFILSSKKLLLSDSGFYLCAWSLGAGQETQYFGPGTRLLVL.

V is TRBV30 and J is TRBJ1-5; no clear D gene. Germline lookup yields CDR1 GTSNPN and CDR2 SVGIG (reference sequence). Trimming shortened V by 2 bases and J by 2 bases, and 7 bases separated the two germline ends. CDR3 length: 13 residues. The CDR3 region is CAWSPQGNQPQHF. CDR3 coding DNA: TGTGCCTGGAGTCCTCAGGGCAATCAGCCCCAGCATTTT. Supplemented by reference TRBV30 and TRBJ1-5, the full variable domain reads SQTIHQWPATLVQPVGSPLSLECTVEGTSNPNLYWYRQAAGRGLQLLFYSVGIGQISSEVPQNLSASRPQDRQFILSSKKLLLSDSGFYLCAWSPQGNQPQHFGDGTRLSIL.

The CDR3 DNA reads TGTGCCAGCAGTTTATCCAGCTCTGGGGCCAACGTCCTGACTTTC. Amino acid sequence: CASSLSSSGANVLTF. V and J are TRBV28 and TRBJ2-6; D unresolved. Trimming stripped 1 base from V and 0 bases from J, with 4 bases between. The germline V gene encodes CDR1 MDHEN and CDR2 SYDVKM. The CDR3 runs to 15 residues.

This chain links TRBV18 with TRBJ1-1; D gene ambiguous. This CDR3 comprises 14 residues. Germline CDR1 KGHSH, CDR2 LQKENI. V gave up 3 bases and J gave up 3 bases, with 11 bases separating them. CDR3 sequence (DNA): TGTGCCAGCTCACCGACAACTGGGGACACTGAAGCTTTCTTT. Protein product: CASSPTTGDTEAFF.

V and J are TRBV30 and TRBJ1-5; D not resolved. From germline, CDR1 is GTSNPN and CDR2 SVGIG (reference sequence). The CDR3 spans 14 residues. V lost 0 bases, J lost 7 bases, and 13 bases lay in between. The DNA for the CDR3 is TGTGCCTGGAGTGTTGGGTCTCTCGGCCAGCCCCAGCATTTT. Translation gives CAWSVGSLGQPQHF.

This chain joins TRBV30 and TRBJ2-3; D gene ambiguous. The ends were cut back, 4 bases at V and 0 bases at J, with 14 bases in the middle. This CDR3 is built from 15 residues. The germline CDR1 and CDR2 sequences are GTSNPN and SVGIG (reference sequence). The DNA of the CDR3 is TGTGCCTGGACCTACCAGGCGTATAGCACAGATACGCAGTATTTT. It codes for CAWTYQAYSTDTQYF.

J is TRBJ2-7 and V is TRBV5-4, with 8 bases that match TRBD1. Unmatched junction bases numbered 6, after V lost 4 bases and J lost 6 bases. There are 13 residues in the CDR3. Germline V gene lookup returns CDR1 SGHNT and CDR2 YYREEE (reference sequence). The CDR3 DNA reads TGTGCCAGCAGCCTAGGACAGGGCAGCGAGCAGTACTTC. Amino acids: CASSLGQGSEQYF. Looking up the rest from reference TRBV5-4 and TRBJ2-7 gives the full variable domain: ETGVTQSPTHLIKTRGQQVTLRCSSQSGHNTVSWYQQALGQGPQFIFQYYREEENGRGNFPPRFSGLQFPNYSSELNVNALELDDSALYLCASSLGQGSEQYFGPGTRLTVT.

V is TRBV7-8 and J is TRBJ2-1; 9 bases agree with TRBD2. CDR3 length: 15 amino acids. V dropped 4 bases and J dropped 4; count of bases not matched to a gene: 5. The germline CDR1 and CDR2 sequences are SGHVS and FQNEAQ. CDR3 protein: CASSSLAGFYNEQFF. The CDR3 bases are TGTGCCAGCAGCTCACTAGCGGGTTTTTACAATGAGCAGTTCTTC.

The J gene is TRBJ2-5, the V gene TRBV2; no firm D call. The CDR3 sequence is 12 residues long. CDR1 and CDR2 (germline): SNHLY, FYNNEI. V was shortened by 7 bases and J by 1 base, with 7 bases between the two germline ends. The CDR3 DNA reads as TGTGCCAGCACTCTAATCCAAGAGACCCAGTACTTC. Translated: CASTLIQETQYF.

This chain connects TRBV9 to TRBJ1-2; 9 positions match TRBD1. CDR1 SGDLS and CDR2 YYNGEE come from the germline V gene. V trimming: 4 bases; J trimming: 0 bases; junction bases outside the gene matches: 4. This CDR3 spans 15 amino acids. The CDR3 sequence: CASSTRQGANYGYTF. The CDR3 region has the DNA TGTGCCAGCAGCACTCGACAGGGGGCTAACTATGGCTACACCTTC.